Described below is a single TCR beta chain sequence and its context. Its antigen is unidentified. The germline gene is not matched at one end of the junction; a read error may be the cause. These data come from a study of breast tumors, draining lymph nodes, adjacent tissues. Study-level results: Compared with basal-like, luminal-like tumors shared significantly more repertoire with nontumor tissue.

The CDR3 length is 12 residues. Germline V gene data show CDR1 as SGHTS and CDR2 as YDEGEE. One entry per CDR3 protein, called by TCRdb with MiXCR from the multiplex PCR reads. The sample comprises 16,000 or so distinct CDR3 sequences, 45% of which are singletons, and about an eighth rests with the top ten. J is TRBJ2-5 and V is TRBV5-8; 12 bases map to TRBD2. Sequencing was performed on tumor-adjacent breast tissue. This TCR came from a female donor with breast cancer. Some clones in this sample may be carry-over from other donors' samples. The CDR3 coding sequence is TGTGCCAGCACCAATCTAGCGGGAGGGTTAGTCTTC. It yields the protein CASTNLAGGLVF.